This record looks at one T cell receptor (beta chain) sequence and its context. The antigen is not known. The data originate from a study of T cell repertoires in cytomegalovirus infection. In the study overall: Use of recently identified HLA-C-restricted and well-studied HLA-B-restricted CMV epitopes was part of the study. Whole-study results and caveats: HLA-C-restricted TCR beta clonotypes specific for CMV led the ex vivo response.

Trimming left V 3 bases short and J 2 bases short, with 6 bases between. Germline assignment: CDR1 PRHDT and CDR2 FYEKMQ (reference sequence). This CDR3 is 13 amino acids long. TCRdb fed the reads into MiXCR, producing one record per CDR3 protein. The table shows about a million distinct CDR3 sequences, with around 31% occurring only once. The rearrangement links TRBV13 to TRBJ2-3; no definite D call. This TCR was sampled from a human donor in good health (CMV status not recorded). Some clones in this sample may be carry-over from other donors' samples. The sample was cultured CD8+ T cells from PBMCs, taken from culture after CMV antigen stimulation. The CDR3 sequence is CASSFLPTDTQYF. CDR3 DNA sequence: TGTGCCAGCAGCTTTCTCCCCACAGATACGCAGTATTTT.